A selection of T cell receptor beta chains follows, all from one sample in a study of blood T cell repertoires in COVID-19. The protocol was immunoSEQ multiplex PCR, while the TCRdb copy is restricted to in-frame clones and leaves out a portion. The repertoire consists of under 450,000 clones, with roughly 87% occurring once and the leading ten covering around 5.1%. Sequencing was carried out using PBMCs or T cells enriched from blood (not recorded which). The receptors stem from a woman between 50 and 59 years old who had recovered from COVID-19. Both conserved end residues are part of each CDR3. A D gene is named only where the DNA matches it firmly. Expanded clones are given a class, and other clones once, few, many or no size at all.

TRBJ1-2	13	.	TRBV19	.	CASSIGQDYGYTF	TGTGCCAGTAGTATAGGGCAGGACTATGGCTACACCTTC
TRBJ1-1	14	.	TRBV6-5	.	CASRPRWGDTEAFF	TGTGCCAGCAGGCCCCGTTGGGGGGACACTGAAGCTTTCTTT
TRBJ1-1	16	.	TRBV5-1	.	CASSSTLTGMNTEAFF	TGCGCCAGCAGCTCGACTCTGACAGGTATGAACACTGAAGCTTTCTTT
TRBJ2-7	15	TRBD2	TRBV6-5	.	CASGRLAGDSYEQYF	TGTGCCAGCGGGCGTCTAGCGGGGGACTCCTACGAGCAGTACTTC
TRBJ1-1	12	.	TRBV7-2	.	CASSPSGVGAFF	TGTGCCAGCAGCCCCAGCGGCGTTGGAGCTTTCTTT
TRBJ1-4	13	TRBD1	TRBV5-5	.	CASSRTGGEKLFF	TGTGCCAGCAGCCGTACAGGGGGTGAAAAACTGTTTTTT
TRBJ1-6	11	.	TRBV6-2/TRBV6-3	.	CASSSVSPLHF	TGTGCCAGCAGTTCTGTTTCACCCCTCCACTTT
TRBJ2-1	13	.	TRBV7-2	.	CASNLLGNNEQFF	TGTGCCAGCAACCTCCTGGGCAACAATGAGCAGTTCTTC
TRBJ2-1	17	.	TRBV6-1	.	CASSGTPRAASYNEQFF	TGTGCCAGCAGTGGAACCCCCAGGGCAGCCTCCTACAATGAGCAGTTCTTC
TRBJ1-6	14	.	TRBV11-1	.	CASSRGAYNSPLHF	TGTGCCAGCAGCAGGGGTGCCTATAATTCACCCCTCCACTTT
TRBJ1-5	12	.	TRBV28	.	CASRAPPQPQHF	TGTGCCAGCAGGGCCCCTCCCCAGCCCCAGCATTTT
TRBJ1-6	13	.	TRBV6-5	once	CASSYSTSSPLHF	TGTGCCAGCAGTTACTCCACGAGTTCACCCCTCCACTTT
TRBJ1-6	14	.	TRBV7-3	.	CASSLNAVNSPLHF	TGTGCCAGCAGCTTAAACGCAGTAAATTCACCCCTCCACTTT
TRBJ1-1	14	.	TRBV18	.	CASSPSGGYTEAFF	TGTGCCAGCTCCCCTAGTGGAGGGTACACTGAAGCTTTCTTT
TRBJ1-1	13	.	TRBV5-1	.	CASRQDPNTEAFF	TGCGCCAGCAGACAGGACCCGAACACTGAAGCTTTCTTT
TRBJ1-5	13	.	TRBV6-2/TRBV6-3	.	CASSFTGIQPQHF	TGTGCCAGCAGCTTCACAGGGATCCAGCCCCAGCATTTT
TRBJ2-1	15	TRBD2	TRBV9	.	CASSELAGSSAEQFF	TGTGCCAGCAGCGAGCTAGCGGGGAGTTCGGCTGAGCAGTTCTTC
TRBJ1-5	14	.	TRBV30	.	CAWSMVRGNQPQHF	TGTGCCTGGAGTATGGTCAGGGGAAATCAGCCCCAGCATTTT
TRBJ2-5	12	TRBD2	TRBV29-1	.	CSGLAGDETQYF	TGCAGCGGGTTAGCGGGAGATGAGACCCAGTACTTC
TRBJ2-3	16	TRBD2	TRBV7-8	.	CASSFASGRGADTQYF	TGTGCCAGCAGCTTTGCTAGCGGGAGAGGCGCAGATACGCAGTATTTT
TRBJ1-2	14	TRBD1	TRBV2	.	CASSNTGTGGGYTF	TGTGCCAGCAGTAATACCGGGACAGGGGGTGGCTACACCTTC
TRBJ1-1	11	.	TRBV29-1	.	CSVEMRGMAFF	TGCAGCGTTGAAATGCGGGGGATGGCTTTCTTT